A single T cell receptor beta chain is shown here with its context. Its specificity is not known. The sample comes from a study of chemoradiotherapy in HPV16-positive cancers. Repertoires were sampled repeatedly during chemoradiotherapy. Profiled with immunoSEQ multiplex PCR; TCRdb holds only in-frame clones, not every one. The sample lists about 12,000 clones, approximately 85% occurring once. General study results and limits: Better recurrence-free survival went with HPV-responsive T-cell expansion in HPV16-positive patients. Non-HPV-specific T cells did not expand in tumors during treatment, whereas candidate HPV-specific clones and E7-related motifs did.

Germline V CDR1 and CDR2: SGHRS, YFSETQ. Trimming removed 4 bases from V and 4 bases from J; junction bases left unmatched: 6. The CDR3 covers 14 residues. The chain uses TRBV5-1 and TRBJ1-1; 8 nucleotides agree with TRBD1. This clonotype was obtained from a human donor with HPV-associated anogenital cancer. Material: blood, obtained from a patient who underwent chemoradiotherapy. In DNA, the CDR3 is TGCGCCAGCAGCGGCGGACAGGGCGGCACTGAAGCTTTCTTT. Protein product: CASSGGQGGTEAFF.